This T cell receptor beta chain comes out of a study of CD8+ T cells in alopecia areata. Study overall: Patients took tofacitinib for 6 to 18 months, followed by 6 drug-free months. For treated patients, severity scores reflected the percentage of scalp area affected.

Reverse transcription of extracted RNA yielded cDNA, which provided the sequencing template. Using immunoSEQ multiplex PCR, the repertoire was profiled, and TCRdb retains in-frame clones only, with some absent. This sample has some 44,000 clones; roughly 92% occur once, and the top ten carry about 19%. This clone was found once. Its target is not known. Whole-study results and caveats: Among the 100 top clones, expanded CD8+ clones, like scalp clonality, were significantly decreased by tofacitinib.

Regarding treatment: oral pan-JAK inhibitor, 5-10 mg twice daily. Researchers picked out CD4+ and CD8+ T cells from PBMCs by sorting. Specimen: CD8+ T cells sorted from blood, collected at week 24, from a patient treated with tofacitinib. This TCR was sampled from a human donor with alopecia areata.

CDR3 DNA sequence: TGCAGCGTTGGGGCGGACAGGGGAGAGACCCAGTACTTC. This translates into CSVGADRGETQYF. The chain uses TRBV29-1 and TRBJ2-5; 9 bases match TRBD1. The CDR3 runs 13 residues. The J segment lost 4 bases and the V segment lost 4 bases, leaving 4 bases of the junction unmatched. The germline V gene has CDR1 SQVTM and CDR2 ANQGSEA.